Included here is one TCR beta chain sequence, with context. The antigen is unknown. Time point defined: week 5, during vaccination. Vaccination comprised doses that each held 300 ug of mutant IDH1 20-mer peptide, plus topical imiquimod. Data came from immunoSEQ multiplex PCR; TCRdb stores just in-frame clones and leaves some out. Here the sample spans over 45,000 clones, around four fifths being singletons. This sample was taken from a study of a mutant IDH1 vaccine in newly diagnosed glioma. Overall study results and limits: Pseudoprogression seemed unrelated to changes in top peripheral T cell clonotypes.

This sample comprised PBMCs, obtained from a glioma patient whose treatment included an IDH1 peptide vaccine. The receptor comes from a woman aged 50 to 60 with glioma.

The CDR3 sequence is CASSLVGGDYGYTF. In nucleotides, the CDR3 is TGTGCCAGCAGCTTAGTTGGGGGAGACTATGGCTACACCTTC. The V call is TRBV11-2, the J call TRBJ1-2, with a tentative D call TRBD1 (5 bases). Trimming took off 1 base at V and 3 bases at J, with 9 bases between the two ends. The CDR3 sequence is 14 residues long. Germline V gives CDR1 SGHAT, CDR2 FQNNGV.